These 20 T cell receptor beta chains originate from one sample sequenced in a study of shared clonotypes between healthy human individuals. Assay used: immunoSEQ multiplex PCR; TCRdb lists only in-frame clones, some missing. This table holds approximately 2,000,000 clones, approximately 92% found once. CD8 cells regarded as naive lacked CD45RO, were positively chosen for CCR7, and omitted terminally differentiated effector memory CD45RA+ cells. What was sequenced was naive CD8+ T cells from PBMCs. These receptors all come from a man younger than 30 in good health. Some clones in this sample may be carry-over from other donors' samples.

This clone was recorded only once. This chain uses TRBV9 with TRBJ1-2; no reliable D call. The CDR3 has 14 residues. V lost 0 bases, J lost 2 bases, and 8 bases lay in between. Germline V gene sequence: CDR1 SGDLS, CDR2 YYNGEE. CDR3 residues: CASSVEDENYGYTF. The CDR3 DNA sequence: TGTGCCAGCAGCGTAGAAGACGAAAACTATGGCTACACCTTC.

As to this clone: Other DNA sequences within the sample encode an identical CDR3. The genes are TRBV30 and TRBJ2-3; no clear D. Per the germline V gene, CDR1 is GTSNPN and CDR2 is SVGIG (reference sequence). The V gene lost 2 bases and the J gene lost 3 bases, with 6 bases spanning the gap. This CDR3 is 12 amino acids long. The CDR3 DNA reads TGTGCCTGGAGTTTCGGGACAGATACGCAGTATTTT. Amino acid sequence: CAWSFGTDTQYF. Using reference TRBV30 and TRBJ2-3 for the parts outside the CDR3, the full variable domain is SQTIHQWPATLVQPVGSPLSLECTVEGTSNPNLYWYRQAAGRGLQLLFYSVGIGQISSEVPQNLSASRPQDRQFILSSKKLLLSDSGFYLCAWSFGTDTQYFGPGTRLTVL.

The genes are TRBV5-4 and TRBJ2-2; weak D call: TRBD2 (6 bases). Germline V gene sequence: CDR1 SGHNT, CDR2 YYREEE (reference sequence). Trimming pared 4 bases from V and 7 bases from J, leaving 11 bases between. This CDR3 comprises 13 residues. In DNA form, the CDR3 reads TGTGCCAGCAGCCTGCGGGGCGGCGGGGAGCTGTTTTTT. This translates into CASSLRGGGELFF. Variable domain in full (rest from reference TRBV5-4 and TRBJ2-2): ETGVTQSPTHLIKTRGQQVTLRCSSQSGHNTVSWYQQALGQGPQFIFQYYREEENGRGNFPPRFSGLQFPNYSSELNVNALELDDSALYLCASSLRGGGELFFGEGSRLTVL.

With respect to this clone: The sample contains more than one DNA sequence encoding this CDR3. The J gene is TRBJ1-5, the V gene TRBV9; 10 bases align to TRBD1. CDR3 size: 15 residues. V lost 2 bases to trimming and J lost 4 bases; unmatched junction nucleotides: 3. Germline lookup yields CDR1 SGDLS and CDR2 YYNGEE. CDR3: CASSVGQGNNQPQHF. The DNA of the CDR3 is TGTGCCAGCAGCGTGGGACAGGGGAATAATCAGCCCCAGCATTTT.

This rearrangement joins TRBV29-1 to TRBJ1-3; D unclear. The CDR3 spans 13 residues. From germline, CDR1 is SQVTM and CDR2 ANQGSEA. The V end was cut by 4 bases, the J end by 4 bases, with 11 bases between. The CDR3 bases are TGCAGCGTTGGGAGTACGTTCGGAAACACCATATATTTT. This gives the protein CSVGSTFGNTIYF.

This sequence joins TRBV11-2 and TRBJ1-1; 9 nucleotides match TRBD1. The CDR3 covers 16 residues. Losses at the gene ends were 3 bases for V and 5 bases for J; bases not matched to a gene: 10. Germline loops: CDR1 SGHAT, CDR2 FQNNGV. CDR3 in DNA: TGTGCCAGCAGCTTGTCCGGGACAGGGTTCGGAACTGAAGCTTTCTTT. Translating it yields CASSLSGTGFGTEAFF.

This clone was recorded only once. The rearrangement links TRBV28 to TRBJ2-2, with no clear D. V was pared by 3 bases and J by 4 bases, with 12 bases between. The CDR3 sequence is 15 residues long. Germline CDR1 MDHEN, CDR2 SYDVKM. The CDR3 loop reads CASSFDVVVTGELFF. The DNA of the CDR3 is TGTGCCAGCAGTTTTGACGTGGTCGTCACCGGGGAGCTGTTTTTT.

The V call is TRBV28, the J call TRBJ1-5, with TRBD1 matching 8 bases. This CDR3 is 18 amino acids long. CDR1 and CDR2 (germline): MDHEN, SYDVKM. V gave up 2 bases and J gave up 0 bases; unmatched junction bases: 9. CDR3 DNA: TGTGCCAGCAGTTTAATCGGGACAGGACAGTATAGCAATCAGCCCCAGCATTTT. It encodes CASSLIGTGQYSNQPQHF.

The chain uses TRBV6-5 and TRBJ2-1, with 11 bases that match TRBD2. Germline V gives CDR1 MNHEY, CDR2 SVGAGI. The CDR3 runs 16 residues. V shed 4 bases, J shed 6 bases, and the junction held 8 bases outside the gene matches. Here the CDR3 DNA reads TGTGCCAGCAGTTCCCTCCCTAGCGGGAGGTCCAATGAGCAGTTCTTC. Its translation: CASSSLPSGRSNEQFF.

The genes are TRBV5-1 and TRBJ2-7; 7 bases map to TRBD1. The CDR3 length is 13 residues. V gave up 4 bases and J gave up 3 bases; unmatched junction bases: 4. Germline lookup yields CDR1 SGHRS and CDR2 YFSETQ. The CDR3: CASSVGTVYEQYF. CDR3 in DNA: TGCGCCAGCAGCGTCGGGACAGTCTACGAGCAGTACTTC.

The genes are TRBV27 and TRBJ2-2, with D maybe TRBD2 (6 bases). Trimming took off 4 bases at V and 6 bases at J, with 15 bases between the two ends. Germline loops: CDR1 MNHEY, CDR2 SMNVEV (reference sequence). This CDR3 region has 15 residues. CDR3 nucleotide sequence: TGTGCCAGCAGTTCGGGGGAGGCAGGGCCCGGGGAGCTGTTTTTT. It is translated as CASSSGEAGPGELFF.

The chain couples TRBV11-2 to TRBJ2-1; 11 bases map to TRBD2. The CDR3 has 15 residues. The V gene's germline CDR1 is SGHAT and CDR2 FQNNGV. After removal of 5 bases from V and 9 bases from J, the junction contained 9 bases not matched to a gene. This CDR3 reads CASSEGLAGWGEQFF. The CDR3 bases are TGTGCCAGCAGCGAAGGACTAGCGGGTTGGGGTGAGCAGTTCTTC.

The V gene is TRBV7-2, the J gene TRBJ2-7; 9 nucleotides agree with TRBD2. Germline V CDR1 and CDR2: SGHTA, FQGNSA. The V gene end was trimmed by 11 bases and the J gene end by 7 bases; junction bases not matched to a gene: 15. The CDR3 covers 14 residues. CDR3 sequence (DNA): TGTGCCCGGGGGGGGACTAGCCTCCCCGGGGAGCAGTACTTC. This translates into CARGGTSLPGEQYF.

This clone came up once. The CDR3 nucleotides are TGCGCCAGCAGCAAGGCTGGACAGGGGGGTTCCTACGAGCAGTACTTC. Protein product: CASSKAGQGGSYEQYF. The V call is TRBV5-1, the J call TRBJ2-7, with TRBD1 identical over 10 bases. Germline V gene sequence: CDR1 SGHRS, CDR2 YFSETQ. The CDR3 sequence is 16 residues long. Germline trimming cut 4 bases from V and 1 base from J; bases unmatched to any gene: 8.

This clone was seen once. V usage is TRBV9 and J usage is TRBJ2-1; D remains ambiguous. Trimming removed 3 bases at V and 6 bases at J, with 10 bases between. The germline gives CDR1 SGDLS, CDR2 YYNGEE. The CDR3 covers 13 residues. The DNA of the CDR3 is TGTGCCAGCAGCGAGAGGCCGCCCAATGAGCAGTTCTTC. Protein: CASSERPPNEQFF.

The DNA for the CDR3 is TGTGCCAGCAGTTCCCCCCGGCGGGACAGCTCCGGGGAGCTGTTTTTT. Translated: CASSSPRRDSSGELFF. The chain has TRBV27 and TRBJ2-2, with D perhaps TRBD1 (7 bases). The CDR3 has 16 amino acids. Germline values: CDR1 MNHEY, CDR2 SMNVEV (reference sequence). Between the trimmed V and J ends, which lost 4 bases and 6 bases, there was a span of 18 bases.

The chain is built from TRBV5-8 and TRBJ1-5; D might be TRBD1 (5 bases). V lost 4 bases, J lost 5 bases, and 22 bases lay in between. This CDR3 is built from 17 residues. The germline gives CDR1 SGHTS, CDR2 YDEGEE. CDR3 loop: CASSGWTTEVRYQPQHF. The CDR3 coding sequence is TGTGCCAGCAGCGGGTGGACGACAGAAGTCAGGTATCAGCCCCAGCATTTT.

The rearrangement links TRBV9 to TRBJ2-3; 9 bases fit TRBD2. In germline, CDR1 is SGDLS, CDR2 YYNGEE. The CDR3 runs 16 residues. V was pared by 4 bases and J by 5 bases, with 11 bases of the junction left unmatched. CDR3 protein: CASSPRSSGNLDTQYF. The CDR3 region has the DNA TGTGCCAGCAGCCCCAGATCTAGCGGGAACTTAGATACGCAGTATTTT. Combining the CDR3 with reference TRBV9 and TRBJ2-3 gives the whole variable domain DSGVTQTPKHLITATGQRVTLRCSPRSGDLSVYWYQQSLDQGLQFLIQYYNGEERAKGNILERFSAQQFPDLHSELNLSSLELGDSALYFCASSPRSSGNLDTQYFGPGTRLTVL.

The V call is TRBV4-3, the J call TRBJ2-7; TRBD2 aligns across 14 bases. The CDR3 is 16 amino acids. The germline V gene encodes CDR1 LGHNA and CDR2 YSLEER. Losses at the gene ends were 0 bases for V and 6 bases for J; bases not matched to a gene: 4. The CDR3 reads CASSQDRLAGGAEQYF. CDR3 sequence (DNA): TGCGCCAGCAGCCAAGATAGACTAGCGGGAGGGGCCGAGCAGTACTTC.

This rearrangement joins TRBV28 to TRBJ2-5, with D possibly being TRBD1 (6 bases). Germline V gives CDR1 MDHEN, CDR2 SYDVKM. Trimming shortened V by 5 bases and J by 2 bases, and 18 bases separated the two germline ends. This CDR3 contains 16 residues. CDR3 nucleotide sequence: TGTGCCAGCAGTCCCGACCTCGGACAGCTACAAGAGACCCAGTACTTC. Protein: CASSPDLGQLQETQYF.